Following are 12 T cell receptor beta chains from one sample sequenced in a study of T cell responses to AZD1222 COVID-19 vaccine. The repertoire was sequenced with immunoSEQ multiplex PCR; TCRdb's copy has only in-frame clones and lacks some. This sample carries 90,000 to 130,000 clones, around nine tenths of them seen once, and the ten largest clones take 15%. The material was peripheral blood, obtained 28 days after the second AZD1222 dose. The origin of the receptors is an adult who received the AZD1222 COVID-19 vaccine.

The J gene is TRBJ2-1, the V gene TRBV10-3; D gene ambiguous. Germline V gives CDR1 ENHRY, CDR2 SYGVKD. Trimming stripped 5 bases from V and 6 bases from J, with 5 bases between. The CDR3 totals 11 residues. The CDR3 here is CAISNLNEQFF. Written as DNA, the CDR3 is TGTGCCATCAGTAATCTCAATGAGCAGTTCTTC.

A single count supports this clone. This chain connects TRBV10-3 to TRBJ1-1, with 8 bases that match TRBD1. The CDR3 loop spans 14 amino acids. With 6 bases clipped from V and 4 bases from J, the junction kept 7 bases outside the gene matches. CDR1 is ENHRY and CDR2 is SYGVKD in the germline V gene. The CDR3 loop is CAIRMTGEPTEAFF. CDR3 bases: TGTGCCATCAGAATGACAGGGGAGCCCACTGAAGCTTTCTTT.

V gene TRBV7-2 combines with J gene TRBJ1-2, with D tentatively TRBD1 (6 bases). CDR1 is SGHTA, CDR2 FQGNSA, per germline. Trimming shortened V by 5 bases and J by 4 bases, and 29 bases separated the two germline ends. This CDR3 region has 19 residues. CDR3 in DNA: TGTGCCAGCAGCCCAAGAGGGGGGTTTTCTACTGGGGCCCCCTATGGCTACACCTTC. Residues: CASSPRGGFSTGAPYGYTF. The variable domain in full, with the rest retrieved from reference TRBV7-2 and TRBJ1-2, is GAGVSQSPSNKVTEKGKDVELRCDPISGHTALYWYRQSLGQGLEFLIYFQGNSAPDKSGLPSDRFSAERTGGSVSTLTIQRTQQEDSAVYLCASSPRGGFSTGAPYGYTFGSGTRLTVV.

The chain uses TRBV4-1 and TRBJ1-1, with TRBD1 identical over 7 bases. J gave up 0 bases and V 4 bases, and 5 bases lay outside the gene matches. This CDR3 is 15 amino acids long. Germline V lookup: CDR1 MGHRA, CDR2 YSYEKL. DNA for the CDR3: TGCGCCAGCAGCCGAGCCGGGACAGTGAACACTGAAGCTTTCTTT. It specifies CASSRAGTVNTEAFF.

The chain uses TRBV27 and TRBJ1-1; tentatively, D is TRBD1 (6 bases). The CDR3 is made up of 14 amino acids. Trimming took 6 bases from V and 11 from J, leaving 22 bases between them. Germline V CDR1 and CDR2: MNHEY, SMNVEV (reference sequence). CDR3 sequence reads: CASRAPSRQVEAFF. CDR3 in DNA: TGTGCCAGCAGAGCCCCCAGCCGACAGGTCGAGGCTTTCTTT.

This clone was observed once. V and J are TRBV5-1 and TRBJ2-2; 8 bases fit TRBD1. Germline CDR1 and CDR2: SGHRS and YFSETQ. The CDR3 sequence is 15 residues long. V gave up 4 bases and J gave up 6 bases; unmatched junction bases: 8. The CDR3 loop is CASSQGQGWAGELFF. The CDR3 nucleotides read TGCGCCAGCAGCCAAGGACAGGGTTGGGCCGGGGAGCTGTTTTTT.

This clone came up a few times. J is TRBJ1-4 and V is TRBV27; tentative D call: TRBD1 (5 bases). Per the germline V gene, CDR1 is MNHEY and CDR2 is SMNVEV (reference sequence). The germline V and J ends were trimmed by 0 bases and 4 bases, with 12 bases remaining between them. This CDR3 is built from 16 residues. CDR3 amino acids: CASSLSGGRVNEKLFF. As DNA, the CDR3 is TGTGCCAGCAGTTTATCTGGCGGCAGGGTTAATGAAAAACTGTTTTTT.

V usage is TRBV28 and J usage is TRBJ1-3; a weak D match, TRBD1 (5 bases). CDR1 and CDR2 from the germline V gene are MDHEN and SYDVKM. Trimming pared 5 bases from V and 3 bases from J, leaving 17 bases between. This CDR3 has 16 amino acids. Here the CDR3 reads CASSPPGTGGGNTIYF. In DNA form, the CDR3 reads TGTGCCAGCAGTCCACCCGGGACCGGGGGTGGAAACACCATATATTTT. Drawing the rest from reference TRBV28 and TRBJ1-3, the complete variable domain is DVKVTQSSRYLVKRTGEKVFLECVQDMDHENMFWYRQDPGLGLRLIYFSYDVKMKEKGDIPEGYSVSREKKERFSLILESASTNQTSMYLCASSPPGTGGGNTIYFGEGSWLTVV.

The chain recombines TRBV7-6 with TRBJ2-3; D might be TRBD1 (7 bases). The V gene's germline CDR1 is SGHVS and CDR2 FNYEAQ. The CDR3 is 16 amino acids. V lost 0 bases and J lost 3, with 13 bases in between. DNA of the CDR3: TGTGCCAGCAGCTTAGCTGGGGGGACAGTGACAGATACGCAGTATTTT. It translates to CASSLAGGTVTDTQYF.

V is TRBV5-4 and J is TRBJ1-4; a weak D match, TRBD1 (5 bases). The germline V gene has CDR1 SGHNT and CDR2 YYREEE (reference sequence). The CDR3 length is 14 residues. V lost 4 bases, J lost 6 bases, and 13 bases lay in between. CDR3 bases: TGTGCCAGCAGCGGGGGGGGGACGCATGAAAAACTGTTTTTT. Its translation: CASSGGGTHEKLFF.

The CDR3 loop reads CASSLGTEPLHF. The DNA of the CDR3 is TGCGCCAGCAGCTTAGGAACTGAACCCCTCCACTTT. V usage is TRBV5-1 and J usage is TRBJ1-6; D not certain. The germline gives CDR1 SGHRS, CDR2 YFSETQ. The CDR3 is 12 residues long. V lost 2 bases and J lost 12, with 9 bases in between.

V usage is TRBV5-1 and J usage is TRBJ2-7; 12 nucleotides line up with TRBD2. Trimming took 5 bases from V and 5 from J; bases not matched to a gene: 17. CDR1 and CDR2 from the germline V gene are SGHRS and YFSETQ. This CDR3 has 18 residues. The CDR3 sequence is CASRPLTSGSLGRNEQYF. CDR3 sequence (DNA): TGCGCCAGCAGGCCTTTGACTAGCGGGAGCCTGGGGAGGAACGAGCAGTACTTC.